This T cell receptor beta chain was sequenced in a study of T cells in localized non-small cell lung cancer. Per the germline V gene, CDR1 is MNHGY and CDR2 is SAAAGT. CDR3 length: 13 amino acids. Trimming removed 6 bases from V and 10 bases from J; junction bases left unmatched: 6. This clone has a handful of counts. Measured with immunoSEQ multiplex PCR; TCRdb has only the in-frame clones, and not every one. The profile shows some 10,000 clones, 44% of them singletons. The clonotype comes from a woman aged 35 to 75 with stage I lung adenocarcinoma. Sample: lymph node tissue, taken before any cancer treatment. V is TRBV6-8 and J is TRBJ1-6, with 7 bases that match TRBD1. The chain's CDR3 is CASSRQGVSPLHF. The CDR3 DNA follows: TGTGCCAGCAGCCGACAGGGTGTCTCACCCCTCCACTTT.